The rows below give T cell receptor beta chains drawn from one sample of a study of blood T cell repertoires in COVID-19. Clones were read by immunoSEQ multiplex PCR, and TCRdb kept only the in-frame ones, dropping some. The table lists about 50,000 clones, around 73% of them singletons. The specimen sequenced was PBMCs or T cells enriched from blood (not recorded which). The receptors shown here come from a woman aged 50 to 60 with acute COVID-19. Each CDR3 is given without its conserved first and last residue.

>TRBV2
ASREAVST
>TRBV7-9
ASSAGTGVTEAF
>TRBV10-2
ASSESRYGYT
>TRBV28
ASSFKLEQF
>TRBV2
ASSVFRGDYEQF
>TRBV7-3
ASSSSGGHHMNTEAF
>TRBV25-1
ASSDPRAWTQY
>TRBV5-6
ASSLMWPRTGGYEQY
>TRBV20-1
SASVLSSGGANEQF
>TRBV2
ASSDLSGAKNIQY
>TRBV6-5
ASSYSGQGYNEQF
>TRBV30
ALGQGRSVEQY
>TRBV3-1/TRBV3-2
ASSRGSSYEQY
>TRBV12-3/TRBV12-4
ASILGRNTEAF
>TRBV7-2
ASSLNRDRGPRSTEAF
>TRBV6-5
ASRAGGRINEKLF
>TRBV7-8
ASSPRQGSIQY
>TRBV7-8
ASSQRGGFGYGYT
>TRBV7-9
ASTASGGAYEQY
>TRBV5-5
ASIMTSAPSATQY
>TRBV19
ASSALRTAGNTIY
>TRBV20-1
GGESAYGYT
>TRBV5-1
ASSTLGGTQETQY
>TRBV30
AFFAGGNYGYT
>TRBV20-1
SASSLRTGHSGNTIY
>TRBV5-6
ASSLKLVDRSGNTIY
>TRBV7-8
ASSPPPWRGHYGYT
>TRBV7-2
ASSLHPGNTEAF
>TRBV2
ASSERYGANVLT
>TRBV4-1
ASSQDQVRLGSNQPQH
>TRBV3-1/TRBV3-2
ASSQVQGARSYT
>TRBV5-1
ASSLQGARDEQY
>TRBV3-1/TRBV3-2
ASSQTTGSAEAF
>TRBV11-1
ASSLDRAYQETQY
>TRBV30
AWDLGTGASALH
>TRBV2
ASSEGGQGYEQY
>TRBV19
ASSIAGPLDQPQH
>TRBV2
ASSRQFYNSPLH
>TRBV30
AWSVDHRDGYT
>TRBV19
ASSLGRGHDSPLH